The clone carrying this T cell receptor beta chain appeared a few times. Its antigen is currently unknown. The sample belongs to a study of blood T cells in healthy people across ages. Overall study results and limits: While age rose, TCR beta diversity per million T cells dropped in a roughly linear way. CMV status of donors was unknown, possibly confounding expanded clonotype changes.

This CDR3 is 15 amino acids long. Trimming cost V 4 bases and J 2 bases, with 13 bases left between them. Germline loops: CDR1 ENHRY, CDR2 SYGVKD. A second PCR of roughly 7 to 11 cycles used a sample-barcoded 5' primer and a J-beta primer mix. TCRdb recomputed calls from the 5' RACE reads with MiXCR, one row per CDR3 protein. Of 650,000 to 1,000,000 distinct CDR3 sequences in the sample, roughly 34% were seen once. Sequences were obtained from blood. The sequence came from a young man in good health. This chain uses TRBV10-3 with TRBJ2-3, with D maybe TRBD2 (7 bases). In nucleotides, the CDR3 is TGTGCCATCAGTGGGGGGGGCGGTCTCACAGATACGCAGTATTTT. Encoded protein: CAISGGGGLTDTQYF.